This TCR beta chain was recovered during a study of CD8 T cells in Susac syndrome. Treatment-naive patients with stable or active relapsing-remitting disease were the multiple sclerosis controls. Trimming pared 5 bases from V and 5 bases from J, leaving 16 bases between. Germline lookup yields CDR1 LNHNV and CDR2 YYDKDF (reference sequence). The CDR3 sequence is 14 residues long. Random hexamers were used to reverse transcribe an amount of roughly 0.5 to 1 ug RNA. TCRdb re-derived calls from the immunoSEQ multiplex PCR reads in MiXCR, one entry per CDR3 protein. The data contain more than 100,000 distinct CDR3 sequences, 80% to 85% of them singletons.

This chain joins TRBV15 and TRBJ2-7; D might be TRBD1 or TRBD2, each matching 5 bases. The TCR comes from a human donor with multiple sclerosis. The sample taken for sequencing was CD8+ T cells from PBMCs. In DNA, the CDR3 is TGTGCCACCAGCTATCCCGAGGGGTATCACGAGCAGTACTTC. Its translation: CATSYPEGYHEQYF.